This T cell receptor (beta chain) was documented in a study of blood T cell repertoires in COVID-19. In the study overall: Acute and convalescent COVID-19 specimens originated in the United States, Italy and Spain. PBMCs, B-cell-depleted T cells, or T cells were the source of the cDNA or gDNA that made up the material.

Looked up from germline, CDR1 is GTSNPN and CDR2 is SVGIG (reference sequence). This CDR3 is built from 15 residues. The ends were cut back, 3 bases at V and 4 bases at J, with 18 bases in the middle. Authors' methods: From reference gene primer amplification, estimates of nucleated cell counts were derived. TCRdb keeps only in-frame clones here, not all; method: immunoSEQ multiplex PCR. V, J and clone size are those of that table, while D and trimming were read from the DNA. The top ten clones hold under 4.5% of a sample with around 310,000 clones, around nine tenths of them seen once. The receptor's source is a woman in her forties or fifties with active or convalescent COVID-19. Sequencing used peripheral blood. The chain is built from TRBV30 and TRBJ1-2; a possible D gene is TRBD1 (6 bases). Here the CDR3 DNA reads TGTGCCTGGAGGGACAGAAAGAACTTGATCTATGGCTACACCTTC. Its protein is CAWRDRKNLIYGYTF.